This T cell receptor beta chain was obtained from a study of T cell changes during pregnancy in multiple sclerosis (dated by TCRdb to between 2018 and 2021). About the study as a whole: The study examined how the T cell repertoire changed over the course of pregnancy in women with multiple sclerosis.

Concerning this clone: Its specific antigen is unknown. No quality values exist for individual bases; no much larger clone is one base distant.

Library generation was performed with the immunoSEQ multiplex PCR assay. The table comes from immuneACCESS by way of TCRdb, which keeps in-frame sequences with V and J called. Part of the clones is missing from these tables; in studies checked, under half for an unresolved V gene and the rest for unknown reasons. The sample data list around 69,000 clones, and around 90% of these were observed just once. Less than 2.5% of the sample belongs to the ten largest clones. Per the germline V gene (reference sequence), SEHNR is the CDR1 and FQNEAQ is the CDR2. The V end loses 0 bases and the J end loses 6 bases, and a stretch of 12 bases separates them. The CDR3 starts with the cysteine, ends with the phenylalanine, and has 16 residues. Just the 48-base CDR3 DNA is kept, in frame starting at base 1.

The sequence was collected from a female donor in good health, enrolled as a control in a pregnancy study. In this chain, TRBV7-9 is recombined with TRBJ1-6, and TRBD1 may be the D gene, going by 6 matching bases. The specimen was peripheral blood, collected in the second trimester of pregnancy. The CDR3: CASSLAPGDRNSPLHF. The DNA is as follows: TGTGCCAGCAGCTTAGCTCCAGGGGATCGTAATTCACCCCTCCACTTT.